This TCR beta chain was captured in a study of T cell responses to AZD1222 COVID-19 vaccine. Some clones are missing from TCRdb's copy, which holds only in-frame ones; the method was immunoSEQ multiplex PCR. The profile shows over 150,000 clones, about nine tenths of them singletons. This clone was detected a few times. The antigen remains unidentified. Findings of the study overall: Unmutated variant regions are reportedly targeted by nearly half of spike-specific TCRs. Females made up more of the donors, who were largely white British, and clonal diversity may have come out too low. Spike-wide coverage was observed for vaccine-associated CD4 TCRs, with dominant responses at 160-218 and 743-854.

Germline V lookup: CDR1 SGHRS, CDR2 YFSETQ. The length of the CDR3 is 13 residues. V lost 3 bases, J lost 4 bases, and 11 bases lay in between. V gene TRBV5-1 combines with J gene TRBJ2-7; possible D gene TRBD1, 5 bases. The receptor was derived from an adult in good health. Sequencing used peripheral blood, obtained on day 0 of AZD1222 vaccination. CDR3 protein: CASSSRAGYEQYF. DNA for the CDR3: TGCGCCAGCAGCTCCAGGGCCGGGTACGAGCAGTACTTC.